This T cell receptor beta chain was sequenced for a study of blood T cell repertoires in COVID-19. Study as a whole: Samples of COVID-19 (acute and convalescent) were obtained from the United States, Italy and Spain. Sources were T cells, B-cell-depleted T cells, or PBMCs; the material itself was cDNA or gDNA.

The protocol was immunoSEQ multiplex PCR, while the TCRdb copy is restricted to in-frame clones and leaves out a portion. The sample holds nearly 100,000 clones, just under 85% seen once. From germline, CDR1 is SQVTM and CDR2 ANQGSEA. There are 14 residues in the CDR3. Between the trimmed V and J ends, which lost 4 bases and 3 bases, there was a span of 16 bases. In this sample, this clone turned up once. This receptor was taken from a man aged 70-80 years with acute or convalescent COVID-19. The chain uses TRBV29-1 and TRBJ2-7, with D hard to call. The sample comprised peripheral blood. CDR3 in amino acids: CSVARTDIGYEQYF. In DNA, the CDR3 is TGCAGCGTTGCCCGAACAGACATTGGCTACGAGCAGTACTTC.